This T cell receptor beta chain is drawn from a study of T cell repertoires in cytomegalovirus infection. This clonotype was counted many times. TCRdb reanalysed the reads using MiXCR and keeps one entry per CDR3 protein. The data hold roughly 230,000 distinct CDR3 sequences, with around 6.4% observed a single time. The CDR3 sequence is 14 residues long. J lost 2 bases, V lost 4 bases, and 4 bases had no gene match. Germline V CDR1 and CDR2: SGHTA, FQGNSA. Material for sequencing was PBMCs. V usage is TRBV7-2 and J usage is TRBJ2-5, with TRBD1 matching 7 bases. The receptor was isolated from a human donor in good health (CMV status not recorded). Some clones in this sample may be carry-over from other donors' samples. The CDR3 region has the DNA TGTGCCAGCAGCTCTAACAGGGGTCAAGAGACCCAGTACTTC. Translation: CASSSNRGQETQYF.